A selection of T cell receptor beta chains follows, all from one sample in a study of cytomegalovirus exposure and HLA in healthy donors. Clones were sequenced by immunoSEQ multiplex PCR, and TCRdb holds only the in-frame ones, with some missing. Counted here are more than 95,000 clones, about 80% occurring once; the ten biggest clones make up more than 8%. Sequenced: PBMCs. The receptors were gathered from a man in his forties in good health and CMV-seropositive. Both conserved end residues are part of each CDR3. Each record gives: V gene, clone size, D gene, J gene, CDR3 protein, CDR3 DNA. The D gene is left open where the match is weak. The listing skips clone size in some rows; elsewhere it reads once, few, many or a size class.

>TRBV5-8|few|TRBD1|TRBJ2-3
CASSLLPGQGQDTQYF
TGTGCCAGCAGCTTACTACCGGGACAGGGGCAAGATACGCAGTATTTT
>TRBV11-3|NA|NA|TRBJ1-1
CASAGGPGTEAFF
TGTGCCAGCGCGGGCGGCCCGGGCACTGAAGCTTTCTTT
>TRBV6-1|few|NA|TRBJ2-1
CASSDGRFSYNEQFF
TGTGCCAGCAGTGATGGGCGCTTCTCCTACAATGAGCAGTTCTTC
>TRBV5-8|NA|TRBD2|TRBJ2-7
CASSPSSGGVGEQYF
TGTGCCAGCAGCCCAAGCTCGGGGGGAGTGGGTGAGCAGTACTTC
>TRBV11-1|NA|TRBD1|TRBJ1-2
CASSSRGQGRNGYTF
TGTGCCAGCAGCTCCCGCGGACAGGGACGGAATGGCTACACCTTC
>TRBV2|NA|TRBD2|TRBJ2-1
CASSDRPSGANEQFF
TGTGCCAGCAGTGACAGGCCTAGCGGGGCCAATGAGCAGTTCTTC
>TRBV18|NA|TRBD2|TRBJ2-7
CASSPTSDYEQYF
TGTGCCAGCTCCCCTACTAGCGACTACGAGCAGTACTTC
>TRBV5-6|NA|NA|TRBJ2-3
CASSFPPEPYADTQYF
TGTGCCAGCAGCTTCCCCCCGGAGCCCTATGCAGATACGCAGTATTTT
>TRBV5-6|NA|TRBD2|TRBJ2-3
CASSFRLAGSTDTQYF
TGTGCCAGCAGCTTCCGACTAGCGGGGAGCACAGATACGCAGTATTTT
>TRBV10-2|NA|NA|TRBJ2-3
CASSDQGRGTDTQYF
TGCGCCAGCAGTGATCAGGGAAGGGGCACAGATACGCAGTATTTT
>TRBV9|NA|NA|TRBJ2-1
CASSVRPGVDNEQFF
TGTGCCAGCAGCGTACGCCCCGGGGTTGACAATGAGCAGTTCTTC
>TRBV7-8|NA|TRBD1|TRBJ1-3
CASSPWTGNLISGNTIYF
TGTGCCAGCAGCCCCTGGACAGGAAACCTCATCTCTGGAAACACCATATATTTT
>TRBV5-4|NA|NA|TRBJ1-5
CASSLAPDTNQPQHF
TGTGCCAGCAGCTTGGCCCCGGACACTAATCAGCCCCAGCATTTT
>TRBV7-9|NA|TRBD1|TRBJ2-7
CASTPDRGSYEQYF
TGTGCCAGCACCCCAGACAGGGGGTCCTACGAGCAGTACTTC
>TRBV19|few|NA|TRBJ2-1
CASRSPGERYNEQFF
TGTGCCAGTAGATCCCCGGGGGAACGCTACAATGAGCAGTTCTTC
>TRBV30|few|TRBD2|TRBJ2-4
CAWSATSGRSIIQYF
TGTGCCTGGAGTGCCACTAGCGGGAGGTCGATCATTCAGTACTTC
>TRBV28|NA|NA|TRBJ1-2
CASSTLDRYNYGYTF
TGTGCCAGCAGTACCCTCGACAGGTATAACTATGGCTACACCTTC
>TRBV6-6|NA|NA|TRBJ1-1
CASSLKTEAFF
TGTGCCAGCAGTCTAAAGACTGAAGCTTTCTTT
>TRBV30|NA|NA|TRBJ1-1
CAWMGGKLNTEAFF
TGTGCCTGGATGGGGGGAAAATTGAACACTGAAGCTTTCTTT
>TRBV4-3|NA|NA|TRBJ2-3
CASSQEFEARFLGDTQYF
TGCGCCAGCAGCCAAGAATTCGAGGCCCGATTTCTCGGTGATACGCAGTATTTT
>TRBV2|NA|NA|TRBJ2-3
CASIPLLGALGDTQYF
TGTGCCAGCATCCCCCTCCTGGGGGCCCTCGGAGATACGCAGTATTTT
>TRBV11-2|NA|TRBD2|TRBJ2-7
CASSPTSGIESYEQYF
TGTGCCAGCAGCCCGACTAGCGGGATAGAATCCTACGAGCAGTACTTC
>TRBV29-1|few|TRBD1|TRBJ1-2
CSVSGGFDYGYTF
TGCAGCGTTTCAGGGGGGTTCGACTATGGCTACACCTTC
>TRBV28|once|TRBD2|TRBJ2-5
CASISGGAVETQYF
TGTGCCAGCATTAGCGGGGGGGCCGTAGAGACCCAGTACTTC
>TRBV5-6|NA|NA|TRBJ2-5
CASSLDRAETQYF
TGTGCCAGCAGCTTGGACAGGGCAGAGACCCAGTACTTC
>TRBV2|NA|TRBD2|TRBJ2-1
CASNRDYANEQFF
TGTGCCAGCAATAGGGACTATGCCAATGAGCAGTTCTTC
>TRBV25-1|few|TRBD1|TRBJ2-1
CASSPLLGRGLNEQFF
TGTGCCAGCAGTCCCCTCCTGGGCAGGGGGCTCAATGAGCAGTTCTTC
>TRBV5-1|NA|TRBD1|TRBJ2-7
CASSPGQGFYEQYF
TGCGCCAGCAGCCCGGGACAGGGGTTCTACGAGCAGTACTTC
>TRBV7-2|NA|NA|TRBJ2-5
CASSLDNGGETQYF
TGTGCCAGCAGCTTAGATAACGGGGGAGAGACCCAGTACTTC
>TRBV7-2|NA|NA|TRBJ2-5
CASSFLLGTQYF
TGTGCCAGCAGCTTTCTCCTAGGGACCCAGTACTTC
>TRBV27|NA|TRBD2|TRBJ2-1
CASSFSGKGSYNEQFF
TGTGCCAGCAGTTTTAGCGGGAAGGGGTCCTACAATGAGCAGTTCTTC
>TRBV28|once|NA|TRBJ1-1
CASRLNTEAFF
TGTGCCAGTCGTCTCAACACTGAAGCTTTCTTT
>TRBV7-2|few|TRBD1|TRBJ1-6
CASSLDRGRGSPLHF
TGTGCCAGCAGCTTGGACAGGGGGAGAGGCTCACCCCTCCACTTT
>TRBV14|once|TRBD1|TRBJ2-7
CASSHPGQGVSSEQYF
TGTGCCAGCAGCCACCCCGGACAGGGAGTTTCCTCCGAGCAGTACTTC
>TRBV19|NA|NA|TRBJ2-6
CASTSPPGSSSGANVLTF
TGTGCCAGCACGTCCCCCCCAGGTTCCAGCTCTGGGGCCAACGTCCTGACTTTC
>TRBV4-3|NA|TRBD2|TRBJ2-3
CASSQDSSGGSDTQYF
TGCGCCAGCAGCCAAGACTCTAGCGGGGGGTCAGATACGCAGTATTTT
>TRBV14|NA|TRBD1|TRBJ2-7
CASSRGQDSYEQYF
TGTGCCAGCAGCCGAGGACAGGACTCCTACGAGCAGTACTTC
>TRBV2|NA|NA|TRBJ1-1
CASRSSGGTEAFF
TGTGCCAGCAGATCGTCGGGGGGGACTGAAGCTTTCTTT
>TRBV9|NA|TRBD1|TRBJ1-4
CASSVAKDRGEKLFF
TGTGCCAGCAGCGTAGCCAAGGACAGGGGTGAAAAACTGTTTTTT
>TRBV7-9|few|NA|TRBJ2-7
CSSSPPRADAYEQYF
TGTTCCAGCAGCCCGCCTCGAGCGGACGCCTACGAGCAGTACTTC
>TRBV6-5|NA|NA|TRBJ2-3
CASSSTGTSTDTQYF
TGTGCCAGCAGTTCGACAGGGACTAGCACAGATACGCAGTATTTT
>TRBV5-1|NA|TRBD2|TRBJ2-6
CASSTRTSGNTGANVLTF
TGCGCCAGCAGCACCCGGACTAGCGGGAATACTGGGGCCAACGTCCTGACTTTC
>TRBV7-2|NA|TRBD1|TRBJ2-7
CASSLGTGVWLGSYEQYF
TGTGCCAGCAGCTTAGGGACAGGGGTGTGGCTCGGCTCCTACGAGCAGTACTTC
>TRBV4-1|NA|NA|TRBJ2-5
CASSRGGGKETQYF
TGCGCCAGCAGCAGAGGGGGAGGGAAAGAGACCCAGTACTTC
>TRBV7-2|NA|TRBD1|TRBJ2-2
CASSLFQGEAAGELFF
TGTGCCAGCAGCTTATTTCAGGGGGAAGCTGCCGGGGAGCTGTTTTTT